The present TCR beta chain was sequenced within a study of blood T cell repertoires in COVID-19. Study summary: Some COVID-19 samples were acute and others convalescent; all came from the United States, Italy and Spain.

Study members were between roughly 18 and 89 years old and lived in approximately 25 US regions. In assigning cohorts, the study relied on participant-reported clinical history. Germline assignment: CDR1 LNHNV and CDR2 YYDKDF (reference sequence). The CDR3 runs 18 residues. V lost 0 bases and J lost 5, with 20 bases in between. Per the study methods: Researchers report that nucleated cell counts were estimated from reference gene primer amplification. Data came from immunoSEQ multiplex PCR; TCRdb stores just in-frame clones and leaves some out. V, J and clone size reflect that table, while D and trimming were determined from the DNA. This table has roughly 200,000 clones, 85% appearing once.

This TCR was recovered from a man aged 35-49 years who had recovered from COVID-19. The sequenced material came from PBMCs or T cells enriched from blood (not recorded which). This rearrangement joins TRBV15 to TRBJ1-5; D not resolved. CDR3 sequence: CATSRDGDNTVGDQPQHF. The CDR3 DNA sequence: TGTGCCACCAGCAGAGATGGGGATAACACCGTGGGAGATCAGCCCCAGCATTTT.